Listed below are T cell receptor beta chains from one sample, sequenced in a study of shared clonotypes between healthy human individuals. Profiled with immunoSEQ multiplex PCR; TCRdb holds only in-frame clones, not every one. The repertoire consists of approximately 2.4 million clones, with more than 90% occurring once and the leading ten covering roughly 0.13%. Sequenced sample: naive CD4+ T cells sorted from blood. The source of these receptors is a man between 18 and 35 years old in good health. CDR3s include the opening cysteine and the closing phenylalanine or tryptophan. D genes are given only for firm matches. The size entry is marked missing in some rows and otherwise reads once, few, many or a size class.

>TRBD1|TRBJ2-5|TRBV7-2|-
TGTGCCAGCTCAACAGGGGTAGTAGAGACCCAGTACTTC
CASSTGVVETQYF
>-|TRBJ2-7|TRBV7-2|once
TGTGCCAGCAGTCCGGTCCGGGGAAGGGTTGGCGAGCAGTACTTC
CASSPVRGRVGEQYF
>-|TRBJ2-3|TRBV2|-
TGTGCCAGCAGTGGGCAGGGTGGGATGTTAGATACGCAGTATTTT
CASSGQGGMLDTQYF
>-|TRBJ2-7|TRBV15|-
TGTGCCACCAGCACCCACTCCCCCGGCCGCTACGAGCAGTACTTC
CATSTHSPGRYEQYF
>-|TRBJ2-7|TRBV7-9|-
TGTGCCAGCAGCCCCCGATGGGAAGGGGGCGAGCAGTACTTC
CASSPRWEGGEQYF
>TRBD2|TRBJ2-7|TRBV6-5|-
TGTGCCAGCAGTTACAGGACTAGCGGCCCCTACGAGCAGTACTTC
CASSYRTSGPYEQYF
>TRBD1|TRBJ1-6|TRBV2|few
TGTGCCAGCACCAACATGGGACAGGGGGGTTCACCCCTCCACTTT
CASTNMGQGGSPLHF
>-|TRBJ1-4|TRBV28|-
TGTGCCAGCAGTTCAGGGACGTTAGGCGAAAAACTGTTTTTT
CASSSGTLGEKLFF
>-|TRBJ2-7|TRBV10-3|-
TGTGCCCCAGGGGGGAGGGCTTCTACTAGCGAGCAGTACTTC
CAPGGRASTSEQYF
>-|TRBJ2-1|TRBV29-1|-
TGCAGCGTTGAAATGACCCTGGGGTACAATGAGCAGTTCTTC
CSVEMTLGYNEQFF
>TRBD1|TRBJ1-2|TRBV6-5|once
TGTGCCAGCAGGTATGACAGGGACGTGGATGGCTACACCTTC
CASRYDRDVDGYTF
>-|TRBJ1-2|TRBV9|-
TGTGCCAGCAGCGTAGGGTCAGAGCCTATGGGCTACACCTTC
CASSVGSEPMGYTF
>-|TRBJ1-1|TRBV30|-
TGTGCCTGGAGTCAGGCTCCGAACACTGAAGCTTTCTTT
CAWSQAPNTEAFF
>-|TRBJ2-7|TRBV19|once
TGTGCCAGTAGTATCGAAATCTCCTACGAGCAGTACTTC
CASSIEISYEQYF
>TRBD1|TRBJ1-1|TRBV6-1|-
TGTGCCAGCACCAGGGGGCGGGTTGTAAACACTGAAGCTTTCTTT
CASTRGRVVNTEAFF
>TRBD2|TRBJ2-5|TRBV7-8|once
TGTGCCAGCAGCTTAAAGGGACTAGCTTCAAGAGAGACCCAGTACTTC
CASSLKGLASRETQYF
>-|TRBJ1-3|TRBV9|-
TGTGCCAGCAGCCCCGGGGGCACTGGAAACACCATATATTTT
CASSPGGTGNTIYF
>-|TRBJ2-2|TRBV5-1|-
TGCGCCAGCAGCTTGGCCCAGTTGTTTACCGGGGAGCTGTTTTTT
CASSLAQLFTGELFF
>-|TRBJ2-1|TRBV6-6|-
TGTGCCAGCAGTTCTAGGACTTTTTACAATGAGCAGTTCTTC
CASSSRTFYNEQFF
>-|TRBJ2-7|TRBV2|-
TGTGCCAGCAGTGTAGAGGGGATCGGTGACGAGCAGTACTTC
CASSVEGIGDEQYF
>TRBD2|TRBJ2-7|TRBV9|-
TGTGCCAGCAGCCCTACTAGCGGGAGTGACGAGCAGTACTTC
CASSPTSGSDEQYF
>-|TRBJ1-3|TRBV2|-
TGTGCCAGCAGGGATGTTGCCATATATTTT
CASRDVAIYF
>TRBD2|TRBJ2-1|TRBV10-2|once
TGCGCCAGCAGCTTGGGACTAGCGGGGTACAATGAGCAGTTCTTC
CASSLGLAGYNEQFF
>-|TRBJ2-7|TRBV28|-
TGTGCCAGCAGTTTATTTCTCGAGCAGTACTTC
CASSLFLEQYF
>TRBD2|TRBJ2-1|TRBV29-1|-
TGCAGCGTTGGACTGGGACTAGCGGTACGGTTCTTCTATGAGCAGTTCTTC
CSVGLGLAVRFFYEQFF
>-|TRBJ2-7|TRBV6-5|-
TGTGCCAGCAGCCTCTTTTTTGGCGAGCAGTACTTC
CASSLFFGEQYF
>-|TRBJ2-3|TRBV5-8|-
TGTGCCAGCAGCTCGGGACCGGGGTGGGCAGATACGCAGTATTTT
CASSSGPGWADTQYF
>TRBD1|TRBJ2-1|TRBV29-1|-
TGCAGCGCGGCTTTGGGACAGGGGGGGACCTACAATGAGCAGTTCTTC
CSAALGQGGTYNEQFF
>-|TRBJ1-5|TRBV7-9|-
TGTGCCAGCAGCTTAGTGCCGGATCAGCCCCAGCATTTT
CASSLVPDQPQHF
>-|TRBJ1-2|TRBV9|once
TGTGCCAGCAGCCCCGACGACGGATACTATGGCTACACCTTC
CASSPDDGYYGYTF
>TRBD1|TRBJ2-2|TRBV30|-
TGTGCCTGGAGATGGGGACAGACCTCGGGGGAGCTGTTTTTT
CAWRWGQTSGELFF
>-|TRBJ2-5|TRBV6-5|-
TGTGCCAGCAGTTACTCAAGGGGTCAAGAGACCCAGTACTTC
CASSYSRGQETQYF